The present TCR beta chain was sequenced within a study of CD8 T cells in ankylosing spondylitis. General observations from the study: In ankylosing spondylitis blood, a motif of roughly eight highly homologous TCR beta variants appeared characteristic. Peripheral blood samples showed relatively rare disease-linked clones, and these clones were CD8+. Significant enrichment of disease-linked clones was reportedly seen in matched ankylosing spondylitis synovial fluid.

Remarks on this clonotype: The target antigen is unknown.

Germline assignment: CDR1 MGHRA and CDR2 YSYEKL. The V end was cut by 6 bases, the J end by 0 bases, with 17 bases between. The CDR3 has 16 amino acids. For TCR beta, libraries came from quantitative 5'-RACE with molecular barcodes. TCRdb re-called the 5' RACE reads with MiXCR, one entry per CDR3 protein. The sample has fewer than 750,000 distinct CDR3 sequences, around 17% seen once. This chain joins TRBV4-1 and TRBJ1-1, with D maybe TRBD1 (6 bases). Sequencing used blood, either unsorted or a sorted T cell fraction (not recorded which). The sequence was collected from a male donor with ankylosing spondylitis. CDR3 DNA: TGCGCCAGCAGGGATAGGCCGGGACAAGTGAACACTGAAGCTTTCTTT. It yields the protein CASRDRPGQVNTEAFF.